This T cell receptor (beta chain) derives from a study of T cell repertoires in cytomegalovirus infection. Study information: CMV infection together with matching HLA type was indicated by public TCR beta signatures.

Findings and caveats of the study: Ex vivo, HLA-C-restricted CMV-specific TCR beta clonotypes prevailed over the rest of the response. Of the TCR beta families, the public ones yielded a cumulative frequency that identified carriers of CMV plus the relevant HLA.

The germline V and J ends were trimmed by 5 bases and 1 base, with 12 bases remaining between them. Germline CDR1 LGHNT, CDR2 FRNRAP. This CDR3 comprises 15 residues. From the reads, TCRdb called clonotypes with MiXCR, one entry per CDR3 protein. The sample has 150,000 to 200,000 distinct CDR3 sequences, roughly a fifth seen once; the top ten hold 2.5% to 3%. This clonotype turned up a few times. Its antigen is undetermined. This receptor was identified in a human donor in good health (CMV status not recorded). Some clones in this sample may be carry-over from other donors' samples. The J gene is TRBJ2-1, the V gene TRBV12-5, with a weak D call TRBD2 (5 bases). The sample consisted of PBMCs. CDR3 coding DNA: TGTGCTAGTGGTACTAGACTTTCATCCTACAATGAGCAGTTCTTC. This sequence encodes CASGTRLSSYNEQFF.